One sample yielded the 14 T cell receptor beta chains listed below, sequenced in a study of blood T cell repertoires in COVID-19. This table comes from immunoSEQ multiplex PCR, and its TCRdb copy is limited to in-frame clones, with some not included. The sample contains about 270,000 clones, about 87% of which appear only once. The sequenced sample was PBMCs or T cells enriched from blood (not recorded which). The receptors here all came from a woman aged 25 to 39 with acute COVID-19.

The chain recombines TRBV21-1 with TRBJ2-7; TRBD2 is the table's D call, not checked against the DNA. TRBV21-1 constitutes a pseudogene. The CDR3 sequence is 16 residues long. CDR3 amino acids: CASSKRRKPGDYEQYF. CDR3 DNA: TGTGCCAGCAGCAAACGGAGAAAACCGGGGGACTACGAGCAGTACTTC.

The gene calls are TRBV15 and TRBJ2-1; 7 nucleotides line up with TRBD2. V dropped 9 bases and J dropped 3; count of bases not matched to a gene: 20. The CDR3 runs 18 residues. Germline CDR1 reads LNHNV; CDR2 reads YYDKDF (reference sequence). The CDR3 sequence: CATVHPSARLAGYNEQFF. The CDR3 nucleotides read TGTGCCACGGTCCATCCCAGCGCCCGACTAGCAGGCTACAATGAGCAGTTCTTC.

The V gene is TRBV18, the J gene TRBJ2-2; a possible D gene is TRBD1 (6 bases). V lost 3 bases and J 2 bases, leaving 22 bases between the germline ends. The CDR3 is 19 residues long. CDR1 and CDR2 from the germline V gene are KGHSH and LQKENI. The DNA of the CDR3 is TGTGCCAGCTCACCCCCCTCGGGGACACAGGCCCTTAACACCGGGGAGCTGTTTTTT. This sequence encodes CASSPPSGTQALNTGELFF.

The chain links TRBV6-5 to TRBJ1-2; 8 bases are a match to TRBD1. The CDR3 is 14 residues long. V lost 5 bases and J lost 0; bases outside the gene matches: 2. Germline V gene data show CDR1 as MNHEY and CDR2 as SVGAGI. For the CDR3, the DNA is TGTGCCAGCAGTCAACAGGGGGCTAACTATGGCTACACCTTC. The encoded protein is CASSQQGANYGYTF.

The J gene is TRBJ2-3, the V gene TRBV18, with D perhaps TRBD1 (6 bases). The CDR3 consists of 16 residues. Germline V gives CDR1 KGHSH, CDR2 LQKENI. V was shortened by 6 bases and J by 3 bases, with 19 bases between the two germline ends. The CDR3 DNA follows: TGTGCCAGCTCTCCCCTAGGGGGAGTAACGACAGATACGCAGTATTTT. It codes for CASSPLGGVTTDTQYF.

The chain carries TRBV11-2 and TRBJ2-2; D perhaps matches TRBD2 (6 bases). Trimming took off 2 bases at V and 4 bases at J, with 17 bases between the two ends. This CDR3 contains 17 residues. From germline, CDR1 is SGHAT and CDR2 FQNNGV. CDR3 coding DNA: TGTGCCAGCAGCTTAATTGGGGCTAGCGCGGTCACCGGGGAGCTGTTTTTT. Its protein is CASSLIGASAVTGELFF.

The CDR3 loop reads CASSVATETGNTIYF. The DNA for the CDR3 is TGTGCCAGCAGCGTAGCCACGGAGACTGGAAACACCATATATTTT. The rearrangement links TRBV9 to TRBJ1-3; D not certain. The CDR3 consists of 15 residues. The V end was cut by 0 bases, the J end by 2 bases, with 9 bases between. Looked up from germline, CDR1 is SGDLS and CDR2 is YYNGEE.

J is TRBJ1-1 and V is TRBV6-5, with D perhaps matching TRBD1 (6 bases). CDR3 length: 14 residues. The V end was cut by 6 bases, the J end by 7 bases, with 18 bases between. Germline CDR1 reads MNHEY; CDR2 reads SVGAGI. CDR3 coding DNA: TGTGCCAGCAGCTCCCAACCGGACAGAATTGAAGCTTTCTTT. Protein product: CASSSQPDRIEAFF.

This clone appeared a single time. The chain joins TRBV11-3 to TRBJ2-1; weak D call: TRBD2 (6 bases). This CDR3 comprises 15 residues. CDR1 is SGHNT, CDR2 YENEEA, per germline. Between the trimmed V and J ends, which lost 2 bases and 5 bases, there was a span of 13 bases. CDR3: CASSLWPSVDNEQFF. The CDR3 nucleotides read TGTGCCAGCAGCTTATGGCCTAGCGTAGACAATGAGCAGTTCTTC.

The chain recombines TRBV29-1 with TRBJ2-1; D not resolved. Per germline, CDR1 SQVTM and CDR2 ANQGSEA. The CDR3 totals 12 residues. Trimming stripped 3 bases from V and 3 bases from J, with 6 bases between. The CDR3 is CSVEESYNEQFF. The DNA for the CDR3 is TGCAGCGTTGAGGAGAGCTACAATGAGCAGTTCTTC.

The chain uses TRBV5-4 and TRBJ2-3; 8 bases map to TRBD2. CDR3 length: 16 residues. CDR1 SGHNT and CDR2 YYREEE come from the germline V gene (reference sequence). The V and J ends lost 2 bases and 2 bases, in that order; junction bases with no gene match: 7. The CDR3 nucleotides read TGTGCCAGCAGCTTTATTAGCGGGATAAACACAGATACGCAGTATTTT. Translation: CASSFISGINTDTQYF.

The chain has TRBV13 and TRBJ1-3; D possibly corresponds to TRBD1 (5 bases). CDR1 PRHDT and CDR2 FYEKMQ come from the germline V gene (reference sequence). V lost 0 bases, J lost 2 bases, and 8 bases lay in between. The CDR3 runs to 15 residues. This CDR3 is CASSLGVGAGNTIYF. In DNA, the CDR3 is TGTGCCAGCAGCTTAGGGGTAGGGGCTGGAAACACCATATATTTT.

The chain joins TRBV7-3 to TRBJ2-7; 15 nucleotides agree with TRBD2. Germline CDR1 is SGHTA and CDR2 is FQGTGA. The CDR3 consists of 19 residues. V was clipped by 5 bases and J by 5 bases; unmatched bases: 16. The DNA for the CDR3 is TGTGCCAGCAGCCCGGGCCCCGGGACTAGCGGGAGGATGGGCCACGAGCAGTACTTC. Encoded protein: CASSPGPGTSGRMGHEQYF.

The rearrangement uses TRBV3-1 (or the pseudogene TRBV3-2) and TRBJ1-2, with TRBD1 matching 8 bases. CDR1 is LGHDT, CDR2 YNNKEL, per germline (reference sequence). The CDR3 is 15 amino acids. The V gene end was trimmed by 1 base and the J gene end by 0 bases; junction bases not matched to a gene: 1. Here the CDR3 DNA reads TGTGCCAGCAGCCAAGGGACAGGGTCTAACTATGGCTACACCTTC. Protein product: CASSQGTGSNYGYTF.